One and the same sample provided the 8 T cell receptor beta chains below, sequenced in a study of blood T cell repertoires in COVID-19. Sequencing used immunoSEQ multiplex PCR; TCRdb keeps in-frame clones, though not all of them. Among some 130,000 clones listed, 84% were seen once. Source material: peripheral blood. These receptors came from an elderly woman with acute or convalescent COVID-19.

The CDR3 sequence is CASSLTGSNQPQHF. The CDR3 nucleotides read TGTGCCAGCAGTTTGACAGGGAGCAATCAGCCCCAGCATTTT. V is TRBV27 and J is TRBJ1-5, with TRBD1 identical over 7 bases. This CDR3 contains 14 residues. Germline CDR1 MNHEY, CDR2 SMNVEV (reference sequence). The V and J ends lost 3 bases and 1 base, in that order; junction bases with no gene match: 0.

The V and J genes are TRBV7-9 and TRBJ1-2; weak D call: TRBD1 (5 bases). The CDR3 has 14 residues. The germline CDR1 and CDR2 sequences are SEHNR and FQNEAQ (reference sequence). V lost 1 base, J lost 6 bases, and 12 bases lay in between. CDR3 amino acids: CASSLVSGINGYTF. In DNA form, the CDR3 reads TGTGCCAGCAGCTTAGTATCAGGGATCAATGGCTACACCTTC. The full variable domain, rest sourced from reference TRBV7-9 and TRBJ1-2, is DTGVSQNPRHKITKRGQNVTFRCDPISEHNRLYWYRQTLGQGPEFLTYFQNEAQLEKSRLLSDRFSAERPKGSFSTLEIQRTEQGDSAMYLCASSLVSGINGYTFGSGTRLTVV.

The chain links TRBV5-1 to TRBJ2-1; TRBD1 agrees at 8 bases. The germline V gene encodes CDR1 SGHRS and CDR2 YFSETQ. This CDR3 spans 15 amino acids. J lost 9 bases, V lost 0 bases, and 8 bases had no gene match. The CDR3 DNA reads as TGCGCCAGCAGCTTGGGTGGGACAGGCCCAACTGAGCAGTTCTTC. Encoded protein: CASSLGGTGPTEQFF.

V usage is TRBV12-5 and J usage is TRBJ2-1; a possible D gene is TRBD2 (6 bases). In germline, CDR1 is LGHNT, CDR2 FRNRAP. Trimming stripped 2 bases from V and 6 bases from J, with 14 bases between. The length of the CDR3 is 15 residues. The CDR3 sequence: CASGLKPGLINEQFF. The DNA for the CDR3 is TGTGCTAGTGGTTTGAAACCGGGACTTATCAATGAGCAGTTCTTC.

The chain has TRBV7-8 and TRBJ2-4; 7 bases align to TRBD2. In germline, CDR1 is SGHVS, CDR2 FQNEAQ. The CDR3 covers 13 residues. J gave up 6 bases and V 8 bases, and 7 bases lay outside the gene matches. CDR3 coding DNA: TGTGCCAGCCGCCTGGGGGGGGGAAACATTCAGTACTTC. Protein sequence: CASRLGGGNIQYF.

This chain uses TRBV5-1 with TRBJ1-2; weak D call: TRBD1 (6 bases). Per the germline V gene, CDR1 is SGHRS and CDR2 is YFSETQ. There are 14 residues in the CDR3. Trimming removed 4 bases from V and 6 bases from J, with 16 bases in between. The CDR3 sequence is CASSNGQLKDGYTF. The CDR3 DNA reads as TGCGCCAGCAGCAATGGACAGCTGAAGGATGGCTACACCTTC.

V gene TRBV5-6 combines with J gene TRBJ2-5, with a possible D match to TRBD1 (6 bases). The germline V and J ends were trimmed by 1 base and 2 bases, with 9 bases remaining between them. There are 14 residues in the CDR3. Germline-derived CDR1 and CDR2 are SGHDT and YYEEEE. The CDR3 here is CASSLMGAQETQYF. The CDR3 nucleotides read TGTGCCAGCAGCTTGATGGGGGCGCAAGAGACCCAGTACTTC.

The J gene is TRBJ2-7, the V gene TRBV11-2; 10 bases are a match to TRBD2. Germline CDR1 is SGHAT and CDR2 is FQNNGV. V was pared by 1 base and J by 3 bases, with 3 bases of the junction left unmatched. The CDR3 sequence is 15 residues long. CDR3 DNA: TGTGCCAGCAGCTTAGGCGGACTAGCGGTCTACGAGCAGTACTTC. Amino acids: CASSLGGLAVYEQYF.